In its sample, the clone carrying this T cell receptor beta chain was seen once. Its antigen is still unknown. Relative to the germline gene, one junction end is altered; a read error may explain this. The CDR3 runs 15 residues. CDR1 LGHNA and CDR2 YSLEER come from the germline V gene. This record belongs to a study of tumor-infiltrating lymphocytes in primary liver carcinoma. Co-extracted RNA and DNA came from approximately 20-30 mg of unsorted bulk tissue. The researchers produced TCR beta cDNA from 500 to 550 ng total RNA with a constant-region primer. Library construction for TCR beta comprised three nested multiplex PCR rounds performed with slightly modified ARM-PCR. Investigators reported that the first two PCR rounds, at roughly 10 cycles each, used TRBV1-TRBV30 forward primers with a C-beta reverse primer. TCRdb redid the calling of the multiplex PCR reads with MiXCR, one entry per CDR3 protein. The data show tens of thousands of distinct CDR3 sequences, with 76% seen just once and roughly 38% held by the top ten.

Study-level results: Researchers found tumor-adjacent and tumor-blood pairs overlapped less than tumor region pairs.

The chain joins TRBV4-3 to TRBJ2-7; the D call may be TRBD1 or TRBD2 (5 bases each). The TCR originated in a man in his forties with primary liver carcinoma and hepatitis B virus infection. Sequenced: liver tumor tissue from sampling region 5. Documented subset: tumor region T5, tumor centre. The DNA of the CDR3 is TGTGCCAGCAGCCAAGAATCGGGACGGAACTACGGGCAGTACTTC. It encodes CASSQESGRNYGQYF.